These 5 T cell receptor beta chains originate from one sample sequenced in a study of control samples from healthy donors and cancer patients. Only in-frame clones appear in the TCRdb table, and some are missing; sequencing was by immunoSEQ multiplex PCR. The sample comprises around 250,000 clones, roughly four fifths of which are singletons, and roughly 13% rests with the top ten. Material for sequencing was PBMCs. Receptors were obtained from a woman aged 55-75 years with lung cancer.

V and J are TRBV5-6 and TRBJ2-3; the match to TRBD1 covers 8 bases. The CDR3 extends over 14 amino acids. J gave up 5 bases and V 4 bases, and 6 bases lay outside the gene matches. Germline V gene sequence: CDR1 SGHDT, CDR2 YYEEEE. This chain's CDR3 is CASSADRAGDTQYF. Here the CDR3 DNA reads TGTGCCAGCAGCGCGGACAGGGCTGGAGATACGCAGTATTTT.

CDR3 in amino acids: CASSPGRGRQETQYF. In nucleotides, the CDR3 is TGTGCCAGCTCACCGGGCAGGGGGCGTCAAGAGACCCAGTACTTC. This chain uses TRBV18 with TRBJ2-5; 8 bases line up with TRBD1. Looked up from germline, CDR1 is KGHSH and CDR2 is LQKENI. The ends lost 3 bases at V and 2 bases at J; junction bases unmatched: 5. The CDR3 is 15 residues long.

The CDR3 here is CASSDVSMNTEAFF. The CDR3 nucleotides read TGTGCCAGCAGTGACGTGTCCATGAACACTGAAGCTTTCTTT. This sequence joins TRBV2 and TRBJ1-1; D remains unclear. CDR1 SNHLY and CDR2 FYNNEI come from the germline V gene. The V end lost 3 bases, the J end lost 0 bases, and 8 bases lay between the germline ends. The CDR3 length is 14 residues.

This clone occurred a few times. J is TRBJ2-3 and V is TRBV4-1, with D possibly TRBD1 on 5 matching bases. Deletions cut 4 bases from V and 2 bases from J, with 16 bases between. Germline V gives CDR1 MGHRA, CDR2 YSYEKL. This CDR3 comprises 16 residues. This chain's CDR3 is CASSPPWAGNTDTQYF. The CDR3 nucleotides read TGCGCCAGCAGCCCCCCGTGGGCAGGGAACACAGATACGCAGTATTTT.

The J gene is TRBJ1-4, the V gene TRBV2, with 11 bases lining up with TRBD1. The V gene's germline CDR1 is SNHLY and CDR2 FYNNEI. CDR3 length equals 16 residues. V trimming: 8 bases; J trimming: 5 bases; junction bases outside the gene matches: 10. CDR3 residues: CASGIGTGGSNEKLFF. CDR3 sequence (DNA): TGTGCCAGCGGGATCGGGACAGGGGGTTCAAATGAAAAACTGTTTTTT. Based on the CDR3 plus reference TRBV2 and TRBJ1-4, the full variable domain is EPEVTQTPSHQVTQMGQEVILRCVPISNHLYFYWYRQILGQKVEFLVSFYNNEISEKSEIFDDQFSVERPDGSNFTLKIRSTKLEDSAMYFCASGIGTGGSNEKLFFGSGTQLSVL.